What follows are 16 T cell receptor beta chains derived from one specimen sequenced in a study of technical replicates of blood from several donors. This table comes from immunoSEQ multiplex PCR, and its TCRdb copy is limited to in-frame clones, with some not included. The table includes about 69,000 clones, about 87% detected once. Material for sequencing was PBMCs. These receptors originate from a human donor in good health. Some clones in this sample may be carry-over from other donors' samples.

This chain joins TRBV30 and TRBJ1-1; D might be TRBD1 (5 bases). This CDR3 spans 14 amino acids. Germline V CDR1 and CDR2: GTSNPN, SVGIG (reference sequence). The V end was cut by 0 bases, the J end by 4 bases, with 12 bases between. DNA for the CDR3: TGTGCCTGGAGTGTTTGGGGAAGGGGCACTGAAGCTTTCTTT. Translation: CAWSVWGRGTEAFF.

This chain links TRBV5-1 with TRBJ2-7; 9 bases match TRBD1. The CDR3 is made up of 15 amino acids. Trimming at V came to 0 bases and at J to 6 bases, leaving 7 bases not matched to a gene. Germline values: CDR1 SGHRS, CDR2 YFSETQ. The CDR3 sequence: CASSLARDRVGEQYF. The CDR3 coding sequence is TGCGCCAGCAGCTTGGCCAGGGACAGGGTCGGCGAGCAGTACTTC.

The chain is built from TRBV9 and TRBJ2-5; TRBD2 matches 13 bases. The CDR3 has 16 residues. Per the germline V gene, CDR1 is SGDLS and CDR2 is YYNGEE. The V gene end was trimmed by 5 bases and the J gene end by 4 bases; junction bases not matched to a gene: 8. The CDR3 here is CASSAGLAGRGETQYF. CDR3 DNA: TGTGCCAGCAGTGCGGGACTAGCGGGGCGGGGAGAGACCCAGTACTTC.

The V gene is TRBV30, the J gene TRBJ2-5, with 7 bases that match TRBD1. Germline V gene sequence: CDR1 GTSNPN, CDR2 SVGIG (reference sequence). The CDR3 length is 18 residues. The trim removed 0 bases at V and 0 bases at J, leaving 13 bases unmatched. CDR3 DNA: TGTGCCTGGAGTGTACGGGTTCTCAGACAGGGCGACCAAGAGACCCAGTACTTC. Its protein is CAWSVRVLRQGDQETQYF.

The chain recombines TRBV7-8 with TRBJ2-3; D gene uncertain. V was shortened by 2 bases and J by 7 bases, with 7 bases between the two germline ends. Per the germline V gene, CDR1 is SGHVS and CDR2 is FQNEAQ. The CDR3 runs to 12 residues. CDR3 in amino acids: CASSLSPNTQYF. For the CDR3, the DNA is TGTGCCAGCAGCTTATCCCCAAATACGCAGTATTTT.

The V call is TRBV5-1, the J call TRBJ2-7, with 11 nucleotides matching TRBD1. Germline lookup yields CDR1 SGHRS and CDR2 YFSETQ. The CDR3 sequence is 15 residues long. The trim removed 1 base at V and 6 bases at J, leaving 6 bases unmatched. For the CDR3, the DNA is TGCGCCAGCAGCTTGACCGGGACAGGGGGTGGCGAGCAGTACTTC. It codes for CASSLTGTGGGEQYF.

The CDR3 here is CASSQISDEQFF. CDR3 bases: TGTGCCAGCAGCCAAATAAGCGATGAGCAGTTCTTC. The V and J genes are TRBV14 and TRBJ2-1; D call uncertain. Germline CDR1 and CDR2: SGHDN and FVKESK. V was pared by 2 bases and J by 8 bases, with 7 bases between. The CDR3 loop spans 12 amino acids.

The chain combines TRBV29-1 with TRBJ2-2; TRBD2 matches 7 bases. Per the germline V gene, CDR1 is SQVTM and CDR2 is ANQGSEA. The CDR3 extends over 14 amino acids. With 3 bases clipped from V and 7 bases from J, the junction kept 8 bases outside the gene matches. The chain's CDR3 is CSVDQAGKGGELFF. CDR3 coding DNA: TGCAGCGTTGATCAAGCGGGAAAAGGCGGGGAGCTGTTTTTT.

The chain uses TRBV29-1 and TRBJ1-5; D uncertain. V lost 5 bases, J lost 5 bases, and 13 bases lay in between. Germline V gene data show CDR1 as SQVTM and CDR2 as ANQGSEA. The CDR3 is 13 residues long. The CDR3 sequence: CSVQFEGYQPQHF. The CDR3 DNA follows: TGCAGCGTTCAGTTTGAGGGCTATCAGCCCCAGCATTTT.

The chain is built from TRBV6-5 and TRBJ1-2; 10 bases are shared with TRBD1. Germline trimming cut 9 bases from V and 5 bases from J; bases unmatched to any gene: 6. Germline V gives CDR1 MNHEY, CDR2 SVGAGI. There are 13 residues in the CDR3. The CDR3 region has the DNA TGTGCCAGTCGACAGGGGGCTGGGTATGGCTACACCTTC. It specifies CASRQGAGYGYTF.

The chain joins TRBV5-1 to TRBJ2-3; 10 bases match TRBD1. The CDR3 runs to 15 residues. V was clipped by 4 bases and J by 1 base; unmatched bases: 3. Germline CDR1 reads SGHRS; CDR2 reads YFSETQ. CDR3 DNA: TGCGCCAGCAGCACCGGACAGGGGGGCACAGATACGCAGTATTTT. Translated: CASSTGQGGTDTQYF.

The gene calls are TRBV6-1 and TRBJ2-6; TRBD2 might be the D (5 bases). CDR1 and CDR2 from the germline V gene are MNHNS and SASEGT. This CDR3 contains 15 residues. The V and J ends lost 4 bases and 0 bases respectively, with 7 bases between them. Here the CDR3 reads CASSGGSSGANVLTF. The CDR3, as DNA: TGTGCCAGCAGTGGTGGGAGCTCTGGGGCCAACGTCCTGACTTTC.

The J gene is TRBJ2-7, the V gene TRBV4-3; 7 positions agree with TRBD2. J lost 3 bases, V lost 0 bases, and 14 bases had no gene match. The CDR3 length is 18 residues. Germline V gene data show CDR1 as LGHNA and CDR2 as YSLEER. This CDR3 reads CASSQDRGGGDLFYEQYF. In DNA, the CDR3 is TGCGCCAGCAGCCAAGATCGGGGCGGGGGAGACCTCTTCTACGAGCAGTACTTC.

This chain uses TRBV10-3 with TRBJ1-3, with 12 positions matching TRBD1. With 10 bases clipped from V and 2 bases from J, the junction kept 6 bases outside the gene matches. Germline values: CDR1 ENHRY, CDR2 SYGVKD. CDR3 length equals 15 residues. This chain's CDR3 is CATGGDRGPGNTIYF. CDR3 bases: TGTGCCACAGGTGGGGACAGGGGGCCTGGAAACACCATATATTTT.

The chain has TRBV11-2 and TRBJ2-2; 8 nucleotides align to TRBD2. The CDR3 loop spans 14 amino acids. Germline assignment: CDR1 SGHAT and CDR2 FQNNGV. Trimming at V came to 8 bases and at J to 6 bases, leaving 8 bases not matched to a gene. CDR3 region: CASRAGGRSGELFF. Here the CDR3 DNA reads TGTGCCAGCCGGGCGGGGGGCAGGTCCGGGGAGCTGTTTTTT.

The chain couples TRBV5-8 to TRBJ1-1, with D possibly being TRBD1 (6 bases). Trimming left V 4 bases short and J 1 base short, with 14 bases between. The CDR3 has 15 residues. From germline, CDR1 is SGHTS and CDR2 YDEGEE. The CDR3 DNA follows: TGTGCCAGCAGCCCAGGGGTGAGGTGGAACACTGAAGCTTTCTTT. Protein product: CASSPGVRWNTEAFF.